What follows are 16 T cell receptor beta chains derived from one specimen sequenced in a study of blood T cell repertoires in COVID-19. Some clones are missing from TCRdb's copy, which holds only in-frame ones; the method was immunoSEQ multiplex PCR. The data contain about 26,000 clones, approximately 77% of them seen just once; the ten biggest clones take up more than 12%. The sequencing sample was made of peripheral blood. These receptor sequences come from an elderly man with active or convalescent COVID-19.

The J gene is TRBJ2-1, the V gene TRBV15; D possibly corresponds to TRBD1 (5 bases). The CDR3 loop spans 13 amino acids. CDR1 and CDR2 (germline): LNHNV, YYDKDF (reference sequence). Trimming removed 1 base at V and 10 bases at J, with 11 bases between. CDR3 loop: CATSRGSTAEQFF. The CDR3 nucleotides are TGTGCCACCAGCAGAGGTTCGACAGCCGAGCAGTTCTTC.

The rearrangement uses TRBV25-1 and TRBJ2-5, with D possibly being TRBD1 (5 bases). Germline CDR1 and CDR2: MGHDK and SYGVNS. V lost 7 bases and J lost 4, with 16 bases in between. This CDR3 has 14 amino acids. The CDR3 DNA reads TGTGCCAGCAAGGACGGAAGGGGCGTAGAGACCCAGTACTTC. Translating it yields CASKDGRGVETQYF.

The V call is TRBV18, the J call TRBJ1-2, with TRBD1 matching 7 bases. V lost 2 bases, J lost 5 bases, and 8 bases stayed unmatched. The CDR3 runs 15 residues. From germline, CDR1 is KGHSH and CDR2 LQKENI. For the CDR3, the DNA is TGTGCCAGCTCACCATCTCAGGGACAGATATATGGCTACACCTTC. It translates to CASSPSQGQIYGYTF.

The chain is built from TRBV6-2 or TRBV6-3 and TRBJ1-2, with unresolved D. Trimming stripped 0 bases from V and 2 bases from J, with 10 bases between. The CDR3 length is 15 residues. Germline V gives CDR1 MNHEY, CDR2 SVGEGT. CDR3 loop: CASSYSLTRNYGYTF. The DNA for the CDR3 is TGTGCCAGCAGTTACTCCTTAACAAGAAACTATGGCTACACCTTC.

The J gene is TRBJ2-7, the V gene TRBV5-1; 10 nucleotides line up with TRBD1. J gave up 6 bases and V 5 bases, and 5 bases lay outside the gene matches. The CDR3 runs to 13 residues. CDR1 SGHRS and CDR2 YFSETQ come from the germline V gene. CDR3 nucleotide sequence: TGCGCCAGCAGACTCGACAGGGGGCCCGAGCAGTACTTC. Amino acids: CASRLDRGPEQYF.

This clone was observed a single time. The chain employs TRBV7-8 and TRBJ2-3, with 8 bases fitting TRBD2. The V gene's germline CDR1 is SGHVS and CDR2 FQNEAQ. This CDR3 has 15 amino acids. The ends lost 5 bases at V and 6 bases at J; junction bases unmatched: 10. The CDR3 region has the DNA TGTGCCAGCAGCGTACCGCGGGGGGTAAAGGATACGCAGTATTTT. The encoded protein is CASSVPRGVKDTQYF.

The chain links TRBV7-9 to TRBJ2-1, with TRBD1 matching over 9 bases. Germline V gene data show CDR1 as SEHNR and CDR2 as FQNEAQ (reference sequence). The CDR3 runs to 17 residues. With 5 bases clipped from V and 5 bases from J, the junction kept 13 bases outside the gene matches. The CDR3 DNA is TGTGCCAGCAGCCCCCTTAAGGGACAGGGTCCCAACAATGAGCAGTTCTTC. It is translated as CASSPLKGQGPNNEQFF. The complete variable domain, with remaining parts taken from reference TRBV7-9 and TRBJ2-1, reads DTGVSQNPRHKITKRGQNVTFRCDPISEHNRLYWYRQTLGQGPEFLTYFQNEAQLEKSRLLSDRFSAERPKGSFSTLEIQRTEQGDSAMYLCASSPLKGQGPNNEQFFGPGTRLTVL.

The chain employs TRBV28 and TRBJ2-1; a possible D gene is TRBD2 (6 bases). This CDR3 has 17 amino acids. V lost 7 bases and J lost 0, with 19 bases in between. Germline CDR1 is MDHEN and CDR2 is SYDVKM. The DNA for the CDR3 is TGTGCCAGCACCTCATCGGGACTCCCGAGCTCCTACAATGAGCAGTTCTTC. The encoded protein is CASTSSGLPSSYNEQFF. The complete variable domain, with remaining parts taken from reference TRBV28 and TRBJ2-1, reads DVKVTQSSRYLVKRTGEKVFLECVQDMDHENMFWYRQDPGLGLRLIYFSYDVKMKEKGDIPEGYSVSREKKERFSLILESASTNQTSMYLCASTSSGLPSSYNEQFFGPGTRLTVL.

The chain couples TRBV19 to TRBJ1-5; 7 bases map to TRBD1. The CDR3 runs to 16 residues. CDR1 is LNHDA and CDR2 is SQIVND in the germline V gene (reference sequence). The V segment lost 3 bases and the J segment 2 bases; nucleotides outside the gene matches: 7. The CDR3, as DNA: TGTGCCAGTAGTATCCCCTTTACAGGGGGCAATCAGCCCCAGCATTTT. Its protein product is CASSIPFTGGNQPQHF. Variable domain in full (rest from reference TRBV19 and TRBJ1-5): DGGITQSPKYLFRKEGQNVTLSCEQNLNHDAMYWYRQDPGQGLRLIYYSQIVNDFQKGDIAEGYSVSREKKESFPLTVTSAQKNPTAFYLCASSIPFTGGNQPQHFGDGTRLSIL.

The chain recombines TRBV9 with TRBJ2-3; the match to TRBD2 covers 9 bases. Looked up from germline, CDR1 is SGDLS and CDR2 is YYNGEE. V lost 0 bases to trimming and J lost 7 bases; unmatched junction nucleotides: 6. This CDR3 region has 15 residues. The DNA for the CDR3 is TGTGCCAGCAGCGTAGATGGCGGGGGGGCGTATACGCAGTATTTT. This sequence encodes CASSVDGGGAYTQYF.

The chain employs TRBV3-1 (or the pseudogene TRBV3-2) and TRBJ2-1; TRBD2 aligns across 8 bases. The germline gives CDR1 LGHDT, CDR2 YNNKEL (reference sequence). V dropped 8 bases and J dropped 7; count of bases not matched to a gene: 10. This CDR3 is built from 14 residues. The CDR3 spells CASSGSGNCNEQFF. The CDR3 DNA reads TGTGCCAGCTCAGGTAGCGGGAATTGTAATGAGCAGTTCTTC.

The chain has TRBV6-5 and TRBJ1-5; 8 bases map to TRBD1. Germline CDR1 is MNHEY and CDR2 is SVGAGI. CDR3 length equals 14 residues. The trim removed 6 bases at V and 7 bases at J, leaving 8 bases unmatched. CDR3 amino acids: CASSPTGVGQPQHF. CDR3 sequence (DNA): TGTGCCAGCAGCCCGACAGGGGTCGGGCAGCCCCAGCATTTT.

This clone has a single count. The gene calls are TRBV4-2 and TRBJ2-3; 11 nucleotides agree with TRBD2. The V gene end was trimmed by 3 bases and the J gene end by 6 bases; junction bases not matched to a gene: 8. Germline CDR1 reads LGHNA; CDR2 reads YNFKEQ. This CDR3 is 16 amino acids long. The DNA for the CDR3 is TGTGCCAGCAGCCAGGTTCACACTAGCGGGAGTGATACGCAGTATTTT. Protein: CASSQVHTSGSDTQYF.

The chain carries TRBV4-3 and TRBJ2-7; maybe TRBD1 (6 bases). The CDR3 runs to 17 residues. Trimming stripped 4 bases from V and 8 bases from J, with 27 bases between. Germline-derived CDR1 and CDR2 are LGHNA and YSLEER. CDR3 residues: CASSLNWGLGQHDQQYF. As DNA, the CDR3 is TGCGCCAGCAGCCTCAATTGGGGATTGGGACAACATGATCAGCAGTACTTC.

V is TRBV27 and J is TRBJ2-5, with TRBD1 identical over 10 bases. Germline V gene sequence: CDR1 MNHEY, CDR2 SMNVEV (reference sequence). This CDR3 spans 12 amino acids. With 10 bases clipped from V and 13 bases from J, the junction kept 12 bases outside the gene matches. CDR3 nucleotide sequence: TGTGCCACCCAACGGGACAGGGGCCCGGTGTACTTC. Amino acids: CATQRDRGPVYF.

The V and J genes are TRBV5-4 and TRBJ2-3, with D unclear. V was trimmed by 0 bases and J by 2 bases, leaving 4 bases between them. CDR1 SGHNT and CDR2 YYREEE come from the germline V gene (reference sequence). The CDR3 loop spans 13 amino acids. The CDR3 coding sequence is TGTGCCAGCAGCTTGGCCTACACAGATACGCAGTATTTT. Translated, it gives CASSLAYTDTQYF.